These 4 T cell receptor beta chains came from one sample sequenced in a study of OX40 agonist ivuxolimab in advanced cancers. Assay used: immunoSEQ multiplex PCR; TCRdb lists only in-frame clones, some missing. The data show about 66,000 clones, with around 83% seen just once and under 2.5% held by the top ten. Here the sequenced sample was CD4+ or CD8+ T cells sorted from blood, taken in a trial of the OX40 agonist ivuxolimab. The receptors stem from an adult with an advanced solid tumor such as melanoma, head and neck, liver or kidney cancer.

The CDR3 DNA is TGTGCCAGCAGCCAAGCCCTAGCGGGAGCCCCTTCCTACGAGCAGTACTTC. Translation: CASSQALAGAPSYEQYF. V is TRBV4-2 and J is TRBJ2-7; 10 positions agree with TRBD2. Germline assignment: CDR1 LGHNA and CDR2 YNFKEQ. The CDR3 spans 17 residues. The junction had 7 bases not matched to a gene; V was cut back by 1 base and J by 1 base.

This sequence joins TRBV20-1 and TRBJ2-2; D remains ambiguous. The germline gives CDR1 DFQATT, CDR2 SNEGSKA (reference sequence). The CDR3 spans 11 residues. V lost 5 bases to trimming and J lost 4 bases, with 5 bases between them. The CDR3 DNA reads as TGCAGTGCTCTTAGCACCGGGGAGCTGTTTTTT. Translated, it gives CSALSTGELFF.

J is TRBJ2-7 and V is TRBV7-8, with TRBD2 identical over 8 bases. J gave up 7 bases and V 4 bases, and 18 bases lay outside the gene matches. Germline V lookup: CDR1 SGHVS, CDR2 FQNEAQ. The CDR3 is made up of 17 amino acids. The CDR3: CASSSHRLAGGGVEQYF. CDR3 DNA sequence: TGTGCCAGCAGCTCCCATCGGTTGGCGGGGGGAGGTGTGGAGCAGTACTTC.

This chain links TRBV30 with TRBJ2-7; 12 bases map to TRBD1. This CDR3 is 14 amino acids long. V lost 6 bases, J lost 3 bases, and 6 bases stayed unmatched. Germline V gene sequence: CDR1 GTSNPN, CDR2 SVGIG (reference sequence). The CDR3 nucleotides are TGTGCCTGTAACCGGGACAGGGGGCGCTACGAGCAGTACTTC. Translating gives CACNRDRGRYEQYF.